These T cell receptor beta chains were read from a single sample in a study of T cells in Graves' hyperthyroidism and ophthalmopathy. TCRdb re-called the multiplex PCR reads through MiXCR, storing one row per CDR3 protein. The profile shows fewer than 450,000 distinct CDR3 sequences, 13% to 15% of them singletons. What was sequenced was blood. These receptors all come from an older woman with Graves' ophthalmopathy. CDR3s include the opening cysteine and the closing phenylalanine or tryptophan. D genes are given only for firm matches. Expanded clones are given a class, and other clones once, few, many or no size at all.

cdr3_aa	cdr3_nt	v_call	d_call	clone_size	j_call
CASSPGLAGTQYF	TGTGCCAGCTCACCCGGACTAGCGGGAACGCAGTACTTC	TRBV18	TRBD2	many	TRBJ2-7
CASSLDVSPLHF	TGTGCCAGCAGCTTAGACGTATCACCCCTCCACTTT	TRBV7-2	.	many	TRBJ1-6
CASSEYETSGFETQYF	TGTGCCAGCAGTGAATACGAGACTAGCGGGTTTGAGACCCAGTACTTC	TRBV6-4	TRBD2	.	TRBJ2-5
CASSYLTNRVSYEQYF	TGTGCCAGCAGTTACTTAACTAACAGGGTGTCCTACGAGCAGTACTTC	TRBV6-2/TRBV6-3	.	.	TRBJ2-7
CAISPGTSGSVDEQFF	TGTGCCATCAGTCCCGGGACTAGCGGGAGTGTAGATGAGCAGTTCTTC	TRBV10-3	TRBD2	.	TRBJ2-1
CASSYRPTGIQETQYF	TGTGCCAGCAGTTACAGACCAACTGGGATCCAAGAGACCCAGTACTTC	TRBV6-5	.	few	TRBJ2-5
CASYLDRAIDTRYF	TGCGCCAGCTACCTTGATCGGGCAATAGATACGCGGTATTTT	TRBV5-1	.	.	TRBJ2-3
CASSVEDQETQYF	TGTGCCAGCAGCGTAGAAGACCAAGAGACCCAGTACTTC	TRBV3-1	.	.	TRBJ2-5
CASSLDSYYSNQPQHF	TGTGCCAGCAGCTTAGACAGCTATTATAGCAATCAGCCCCAGCATTTT	TRBV7-8	.	many	TRBJ1-5
CASSAGLAGGGKTQYF	TGTGCCAGTAGTGCCGGACTAGCGGGAGGAGGAAAGACCCAGTACTTC	TRBV19	TRBD2	few	TRBJ2-5
CSVEGGGRARGYTF	TGCAGCGTTGAGGGGGGAGGGAGGGCCCGCGGCTACACCTTC	TRBV29-1	.	.	TRBJ1-2
CSAREQGADTQYF	TGCAGTGCTAGAGAACAGGGGGCGGATACGCAGTATTTT	TRBV20-1	TRBD1	few	TRBJ2-3
CASSREEYNEQFF	TGCGCCAGCAGCCGGGAGGAGTATAATGAGCAGTTCTTC	TRBV5-1	TRBD2	many	TRBJ2-1
CASSKGCPGTGDDTQYF	TGCGCCAGCAGCAAGGGGTGCCCCGGGACAGGGGACGATACGCAGTATTTT	TRBV5-1	TRBD1	.	TRBJ2-3
CASSRKTGGEQFF	TGCGCCAGCAGCCGGAAGACAGGGGGCGAGCAGTTCTTC	TRBV5-1	TRBD1	many	TRBJ2-1
CASSQNEGSTYEQYF	TGCGCCAGCAGCCAGAACGAGGGGAGCACCTACGAGCAGTACTTC	TRBV4-1	.	few	TRBJ2-7
CASSAGTGGAEQYF	TGTGCCAGCTCAGCCGGGACAGGGGGCGCCGAGCAGTACTTC	TRBV18	TRBD1	many	TRBJ2-7
CASSYSGGRRDTGELFF	TGTGCCAGCAGTTACTCTGGCGGGAGAAGGGACACCGGGGAGCTGTTTTTT	TRBV6-2/TRBV6-3	TRBD2	.	TRBJ2-2
CATSDPGQRSSYNEQFF	TGTGCCACCAGTGACCCGGGACAAAGGAGCTCCTACAATGAGCAGTTCTTC	TRBV24-1	.	.	TRBJ2-1
CASSLIWGAQETQYF	TGTGCCAGCAGCTTGATTTGGGGGGCCCAAGAGACCCAGTACTTC	TRBV7-8	.	.	TRBJ2-5
CASSPPRGVMNTEAFF	TGTGCCAGCAGCCCCCCACGAGGGGTTATGAACACTGAAGCTTTCTTT	TRBV16	.	.	TRBJ1-1
CASSAVSSYNEQFF	TGCGCCAGCAGTGCGGTAAGCTCCTACAATGAGCAGTTCTTC	TRBV10-2	.	few	TRBJ2-1
CASNLGGRYGYTF	TGTGCCTCCAACCTGGGGGGCAGGTATGGCTACACCTTC	TRBV7-9	.	many	TRBJ1-2
CASSQPGPAGEKLFF	TGCGCCAGCAGCCAGCCCGGGCCGGCGGGTGAAAAACTGTTTTTT	TRBV5-1	.	.	TRBJ1-4
CASSPPGIPYEQYF	TGTGCCAGCTCCCCGCCCGGGATCCCCTACGAGCAGTACTTC	TRBV18	.	.	TRBJ2-7
CASSPNGDEQFF	TGTGCCAGCAGCCCGAATGGGGATGAGCAGTTCTTC	TRBV7-7	.	many	TRBJ2-1
CSASGGLAGLLSEQFF	TGCAGTGCTAGTGGGGGACTAGCGGGATTATTGAGTGAGCAGTTCTTC	TRBV20-1	TRBD2	.	TRBJ2-1
CAISAGGPTDTQYF	TGTGCCATCAGCGCGGGAGGTCCCACAGATACGCAGTATTTT	TRBV10-3	TRBD2	.	TRBJ2-3
CASSLSGAYEQYF	TGTGCCAGCAGTTTATCCGGGGCCTACGAGCAGTACTTC	TRBV28	.	.	TRBJ2-7
CASSQNRVTEAFF	TGTGCCAGCAGCCAAAACAGGGTCACTGAAGCTTTCTTT	TRBV3-1	.	.	TRBJ1-1
CASETSDESEQYF	TGTGCCAGCGAAACTAGCGACGAGAGCGAGCAGTACTTC	TRBV28	TRBD2	many	TRBJ2-7
CASSPTGLTDTDTQYF	TGTGCCAGCAGCCCGACGGGACTTACGGACACAGATACGCAGTATTTT	TRBV9	.	many	TRBJ2-3
CASSLAAGESYEQYF	TGCGCCAGCAGCTTGGCGGCAGGAGAGTCCTACGAGCAGTACTTC	TRBV5-1	.	few	TRBJ2-7
CASRRTGGGDQPQHF	TGTGCCAGCAGACGGACAGGGGGGGGGGATCAGCCCCAGCATTTT	TRBV27	TRBD1	many	TRBJ1-5
CASSYSGGGQPQHF	TGTGCCAGCAGTTACTCAGGGGGCGGGCAGCCCCAGCATTTT	TRBV6-5	TRBD1	many	TRBJ1-5
CASSVNTYTEAFF	TGTGCCAGCAGCGTAAACACCTACACTGAAGCTTTCTTT	TRBV9	.	many	TRBJ1-1
CASSLRELNTGELFF	TGCGCCAGCAGCTTGAGGGAGCTGAACACCGGGGAGCTGTTTTTT	TRBV5-1	.	many	TRBJ2-2
CASSPGLAGPQETQYF	TGTGCCAGCAGCCCCGGACTAGCGGGACCCCAAGAGACCCAGTACTTC	TRBV28	TRBD2	many	TRBJ2-5
CATSRDGGVSYNEQFF	TGTGCCACCAGCAGAGACGGGGGAGTCTCCTACAATGAGCAGTTCTTC	TRBV15	.	.	TRBJ2-1
CSVGGPGAGVDGYTF	TGCAGCGTTGGGGGGCCGGGTGCAGGGGTGGATGGCTACACCTTC	TRBV29-1	.	few	TRBJ1-2
CATSRDRAFF	TGTGCCACCAGCAGGGATCGCGCTTTCTTT	TRBV15	.	.	TRBJ1-1
CGVWDYEQYF	TGCGGTGTCTGGGACTACGAGCAGTACTTC	TRBV20-1	.	.	TRBJ2-7
CASSEGVRTNYGYTF	TGTGCCAGCAGTGAAGGCGTCAGAACTAACTATGGCTACACCTTC	TRBV2	.	many	TRBJ1-2
CASSPEVDTEAFF	TGTGCCAGCAGCCCGGAGGTGGACACTGAAGCTTTCTTT	TRBV3-1	.	many	TRBJ1-1
CASTFSWGEQFF	TGTGCCAGCACCTTCTCATGGGGTGAGCAGTTCTTC	TRBV12-3/TRBV12-4	.	many	TRBJ2-1
CAWSDGRENSPLHF	TGTGCCTGGAGTGATGGCAGGGAGAATTCACCCCTCCACTTT	TRBV30	.	many	TRBJ1-6
CSAQDSGRYGYEQYF	TGCAGTGCTCAGGATAGCGGGAGGTACGGCTACGAGCAGTACTTC	TRBV20-1	TRBD2	many	TRBJ2-7
CASSVGEWVEQYF	TGTGCCAGCAGCGTAGGAGAGTGGGTCGAGCAGTACTTC	TRBV9	.	many	TRBJ2-7
CASSSPGGRNEQFF	TGTGCCAGCAGTTCCCCCGGGGGGCGGAATGAGCAGTTCTTC	TRBV27	.	few	TRBJ2-1